One sample yielded the 22 T cell receptor beta chains listed below, sequenced in a study of CD8+CD57+ T cells in acquired aplastic anemia. It was genomic DNA that served as the template for profiling TCR beta VDJ and CDR3. TCRdb fed the reads into MiXCR, producing one record per CDR3 protein. The sample includes 80,000 or so distinct CDR3 sequences, roughly half of them seen just once. Sequencing used sorted CD4+, CD8+, or CD8+CD57+ T cells (not recorded which) from PBMCs. Source of these receptors: a human donor in good health, serving as a control.

The sample holds one count of this clonotype. J is TRBJ2-3 and V is TRBV11-1; 7 positions match TRBD1. The CDR3 runs 15 residues. V trimming: 5 bases; J trimming: 5 bases; junction bases outside the gene matches: 10. Germline CDR1 and CDR2: SGHAT and FQDESV (reference sequence). The CDR3 protein is CASSTPTGMGDTQYF. For the CDR3, the DNA is TGTGCCAGCAGCACGCCGACAGGGATGGGAGATACGCAGTATTTT.

This clonotype has at least ten counts. The CDR3 coding sequence is TGTGCCACCAGTGGGGCAGGTTCGTTGGAGACCCAGTACTTC. Translating gives CATSGAGSLETQYF. The chain joins TRBV24-1 to TRBJ2-5; D gene ambiguous. The CDR3 totals 14 residues. The germline gives CDR1 KGHDR, CDR2 SFDVKD. With 5 bases removed from V and 5 bases from J, the gap between germline ends came to 14 bases.

This clonotype was seen ten or more times. The chain is built from TRBV20-1 and TRBJ2-7, with 9 nucleotides matching TRBD1. Germline V CDR1 and CDR2: DFQATT, SNEGSKA (reference sequence). This CDR3 region has 13 residues. Trimming took 4 bases from V and 6 from J; bases not matched to a gene: 7. CDR3 in amino acids: CSATGQGNSEQYF. CDR3 sequence (DNA): TGCAGTGCTACGGGACAGGGCAACAGCGAGCAGTACTTC.

The CDR3, as DNA: TGTGCCAGCAGCGCTACAGGGGACACTGAAGCTTTCTTT. Protein: CASSATGDTEAFF. V gene TRBV2 combines with J gene TRBJ1-1; 7 bases match TRBD1. Germline V gene data show CDR1 as SNHLY and CDR2 as FYNNEI. The trim removed 6 bases at V and 3 bases at J, leaving 4 bases unmatched. This CDR3 spans 13 amino acids.

About this clonotype itself: Relative to the germline gene, one junction end is altered; a read error may explain this. The chain joins TRBV7-2 to TRBJ1-2; possibly TRBD1 for D (5 bases). Germline V lookup: CDR1 SGHTA, CDR2 FQGNSA. The length of the CDR3 is 16 residues. CDR3 sequence (DNA): TGTGCCAGCAGCCCCTCAGGGCGCGAACCTAACTACGGCTACACCTTC. Its translation: CASSPSGREPNYGYTF.

This clonotype appeared a single time. The junction does not match germline at one end; this may be a read error. The V call is TRBV9, the J call TRBJ2-1; D ambiguous. The CDR3 loop spans 17 amino acids. In germline, CDR1 is SGDLS, CDR2 YYNGEE. CDR3: CASSLITETLSHNEQFF. DNA for the CDR3: TGTGCCAGCAGCCTTATTACTGAAACCCTCTCCCACAATGAGCAGTTCTTC.

Comments on this clonotype: At one boundary the junction diverges from the germline segment, which might be a read error. Written as DNA, the CDR3 is TGTGCTAGCAGCTTAAAGGGGACAGGGTGGCAGTTCTTC. This codes for CASSLKGTGWQFF. This sequence joins TRBV7-3 and TRBJ2-1, with 9 nucleotides matching TRBD1. Germline V gene sequence: CDR1 SGHTA, CDR2 FQGTGA. This CDR3 is 13 amino acids long.

At least ten counts were recorded for this clonotype. The chain recombines TRBV14 with TRBJ1-2, with D perhaps TRBD1 (5 bases). Trimming left V 3 bases short and J 4 bases short, with 12 bases between. The germline gives CDR1 SGHDN, CDR2 FVKESK. This CDR3 is built from 14 residues. The CDR3 DNA is TGTGCCAGCAGCCATTTGGGGGGATTCTATGGCTACACCTTC. Protein product: CASSHLGGFYGYTF.

About this clonotype: One end of the junction varies from germline; a read error may be responsible. The rearrangement links TRBV7-7 to TRBJ2-7; TRBD2 might be the D (6 bases). The V gene's germline CDR1 is SSHAT and CDR2 FNYEAQ (reference sequence). The CDR3 covers 16 residues. The CDR3 DNA sequence: TGTGCTAGCAGCTTGGCCCTTCCCCGGGACTCCCACGAGCAGTACTTC. Its protein product is CASSLALPRDSHEQYF.

This clonotype was counted between two and nine times. V and J are TRBV7-9 and TRBJ1-1, with D possibly TRBD1 on 6 matching bases. The CDR3 contains 12 residues. Trimming stripped 5 bases from V and 3 bases from J, with 7 bases between. Germline V gene data show CDR1 as SEHNR and CDR2 as FQNEAQ (reference sequence). The CDR3 protein is CASSPGDTEAFF. The CDR3 nucleotides read TGTGCCAGCAGCCCAGGGGACACTGAAGCTTTCTTT.

This clonotype was seen a handful of times. The chain uses TRBV19 and TRBJ2-7, with D maybe TRBD1 (6 bases). The CDR3 runs to 11 residues. The V gene lost 6 bases and the J gene lost 3 bases, with 6 bases spanning the gap. In germline, CDR1 is LNHDA, CDR2 SQIVND (reference sequence). The CDR3, as DNA: TGTGCCAGTAGGACAGGCTACGAGCAGTACTTC. Amino acid sequence: CASRTGYEQYF.

This clonotype has at least ten counts. The CDR3 nucleotides are TGTGCCAGTAGTATAGCCGCGGCAGGGGGTAAAACAGATACGCAGTATTTT. This translates into CASSIAAAGGKTDTQYF. The chain has TRBV19 and TRBJ2-3; 7 nucleotides line up with TRBD1. The CDR3 extends over 17 amino acids. From germline, CDR1 is LNHDA and CDR2 SQIVND (reference sequence). The V segment lost 1 base and the J segment 3 bases; nucleotides outside the gene matches: 10.

The chain combines TRBV6-5 with TRBJ1-2; 9 bases agree with TRBD1. The CDR3 sequence is 14 residues long. Germline assignment: CDR1 MNHEY and CDR2 SVGAGI. The J segment lost 6 bases and the V segment lost 4 bases, leaving 6 bases of the junction unmatched. This CDR3 is CASSSTDRGDGYTF. In nucleotides, the CDR3 is TGTGCCAGCAGTTCGACGGACAGGGGAGATGGCTACACCTTC.

Worth noting for this clonotype: One junction end does not reproduce the germline sequence, and a read error may be involved. This CDR3 reads CASSGREGFIANTGELLF. The CDR3, as DNA: TGTGCCAGCAGCGGGCGGGAGGGCTTTATCGCGAACACCGGGGAGCTGCTTTTT. J is TRBJ2-2 and V is TRBV9, with 9 positions matching TRBD2. Germline CDR1 is SGDLS and CDR2 is YYNGEE. CDR3 length equals 18 residues.

The V call is TRBV20-1, the J call TRBJ1-1; D remains ambiguous. Trimming took off 6 bases at V and 0 bases at J, with 8 bases between the two ends. Per the germline V gene, CDR1 is DFQATT and CDR2 is SNEGSKA (reference sequence). The CDR3 consists of 12 residues. The DNA of the CDR3 is TGCAGTGCGAAGACGGTGAACACTGAAGCTTTCTTT. This translates into CSAKTVNTEAFF.

This sequence joins TRBV15 and TRBJ2-7, with a tentative D call TRBD2 (6 bases). The germline V gene encodes CDR1 LNHNV and CDR2 YYDKDF (reference sequence). The CDR3 is made up of 15 amino acids. Trimming removed 3 bases at V and 0 bases at J, with 12 bases between. CDR3 protein: CATSRRDLSSYEQYV. CDR3 sequence (DNA): TGTGCCACCAGCAGGCGGGACTTATCCTCCTACGAGCAGTACGTC.

This clonotype was recorded a few times. The chain carries TRBV9 and TRBJ1-2, with 8 bases matching TRBD1. The CDR3 totals 16 residues. CDR1 is SGDLS, CDR2 YYNGEE, per germline. After removal of 4 bases from V and 4 bases from J, the junction contained 12 bases not matched to a gene. Here the CDR3 reads CASSPNQGAFVYGYTF. In DNA, the CDR3 is TGTGCCAGCAGCCCCAATCAGGGGGCGTTCGTCTATGGCTACACCTTC.

This clonotype was recorded a few times. This chain connects TRBV5-4 to TRBJ2-7; possibly TRBD2 for D (6 bases). Trimming stripped 4 bases from V and 2 bases from J, with 16 bases between. Germline V gene data show CDR1 as SGHNT and CDR2 as YYREEE (reference sequence). The CDR3 totals 15 residues. This CDR3 reads CASSPRDSHTYEQYF. CDR3 DNA sequence: TGTGCCAGCAGCCCCCGGGACTCCCACACCTACGAGCAGTACTTC. The variable domain in full, with the rest retrieved from reference TRBV5-4 and TRBJ2-7, is ETGVTQSPTHLIKTRGQQVTLRCSSQSGHNTVSWYQQALGQGPQFIFQYYREEENGRGNFPPRFSGLQFPNYSSELNVNALELDDSALYLCASSPRDSHTYEQYFGPGTRLTVT.

This clonotype was found many times. The rearrangement joins TRBV25-1 to TRBJ2-3; 7 nucleotides align to TRBD2. The CDR3 extends over 14 amino acids. Losses at the gene ends were 5 bases for V and 1 base for J; bases not matched to a gene: 3. CDR1 MGHDK and CDR2 SYGVNS come from the germline V gene. CDR3 in amino acids: CASSLGLGTDTQYF. Written as DNA, the CDR3 is TGTGCCAGCAGTTTAGGACTAGGCACAGATACGCAGTATTTT.

The table lists this clonotype with many counts. The chain carries TRBV2 and TRBJ1-4; 9 bases are shared with TRBD1. With V trimmed by 0 bases and J by 15 bases, 5 bases remained unmatched. The CDR3 length is 13 residues. Germline V gene data show CDR1 as SNHLY and CDR2 as FYNNEI. For the CDR3, the DNA is TGTGCCAGCAGTGAAGCTCGCGGACAGGGGATGTTTTTT. Protein product: CASSEARGQGMFF.

The V and J genes are TRBV20-1 and TRBJ2-7, with D unresolved. V dropped 5 bases and J dropped 3 bases, with 14 bases sitting between them. Per the germline V gene, CDR1 is DFQATT and CDR2 is SNEGSKA (reference sequence). This CDR3 spans 13 amino acids. The CDR3 nucleotides are TGCAGTGCTTCCGACTCGGGCTACTACGAGCAGTACTTC. Protein product: CSASDSGYYEQYF.

This chain joins TRBV19 and TRBJ2-7, with D possibly matching TRBD1 (5 bases). The CDR3 spans 14 residues. Trimming removed 8 bases from V and 7 bases from J, with 21 bases in between. Germline lookup yields CDR1 LNHDA and CDR2 SQIVND (reference sequence). The CDR3 coding sequence is TGTGCCAGTTCCTCGGCAGGGCTCTCCCATGAGCAGTACTTC. As protein: CASSSAGLSHEQYF.